What follows is one T cell receptor beta chain and its context. Its antigen is unidentified. Time point meaning: blood 4 weeks post-SBRT, at nephrectomy. Treatment defined: 15 Gy SBRT to primary tumor, nephrectomy 4 weeks later. This record comes from a study of radiation and T cells in renal cell carcinoma. Study-level results: From baseline, blood top tumor clonotypes peaked at 2 weeks post-radiation.

Libraries were prepared by immunoSEQ multiplex PCR; TCRdb keeps only in-frame clonotypes and omits some of them. The sample yields approximately 170,000 clones, approximately 90% seen once. Per the germline V gene, CDR1 is SEHNR and CDR2 is FQNEAQ (reference sequence). The length of the CDR3 is 15 residues. Trimming at V came to 4 bases and at J to 5 bases, leaving 9 bases not matched to a gene. The material was blood, obtained from a patient whose treatment included radiotherapy and nephrectomy. This sequence joins TRBV7-9 and TRBJ2-7; 9 bases match TRBD1. This sequence originates from a woman in her forties or fifties with renal cell carcinoma. CDR3 loop: CASSSVTGGIDEQYF. Written as DNA, the CDR3 is TGTGCCAGCAGCTCGGTTACAGGGGGCATCGACGAGCAGTACTTC.